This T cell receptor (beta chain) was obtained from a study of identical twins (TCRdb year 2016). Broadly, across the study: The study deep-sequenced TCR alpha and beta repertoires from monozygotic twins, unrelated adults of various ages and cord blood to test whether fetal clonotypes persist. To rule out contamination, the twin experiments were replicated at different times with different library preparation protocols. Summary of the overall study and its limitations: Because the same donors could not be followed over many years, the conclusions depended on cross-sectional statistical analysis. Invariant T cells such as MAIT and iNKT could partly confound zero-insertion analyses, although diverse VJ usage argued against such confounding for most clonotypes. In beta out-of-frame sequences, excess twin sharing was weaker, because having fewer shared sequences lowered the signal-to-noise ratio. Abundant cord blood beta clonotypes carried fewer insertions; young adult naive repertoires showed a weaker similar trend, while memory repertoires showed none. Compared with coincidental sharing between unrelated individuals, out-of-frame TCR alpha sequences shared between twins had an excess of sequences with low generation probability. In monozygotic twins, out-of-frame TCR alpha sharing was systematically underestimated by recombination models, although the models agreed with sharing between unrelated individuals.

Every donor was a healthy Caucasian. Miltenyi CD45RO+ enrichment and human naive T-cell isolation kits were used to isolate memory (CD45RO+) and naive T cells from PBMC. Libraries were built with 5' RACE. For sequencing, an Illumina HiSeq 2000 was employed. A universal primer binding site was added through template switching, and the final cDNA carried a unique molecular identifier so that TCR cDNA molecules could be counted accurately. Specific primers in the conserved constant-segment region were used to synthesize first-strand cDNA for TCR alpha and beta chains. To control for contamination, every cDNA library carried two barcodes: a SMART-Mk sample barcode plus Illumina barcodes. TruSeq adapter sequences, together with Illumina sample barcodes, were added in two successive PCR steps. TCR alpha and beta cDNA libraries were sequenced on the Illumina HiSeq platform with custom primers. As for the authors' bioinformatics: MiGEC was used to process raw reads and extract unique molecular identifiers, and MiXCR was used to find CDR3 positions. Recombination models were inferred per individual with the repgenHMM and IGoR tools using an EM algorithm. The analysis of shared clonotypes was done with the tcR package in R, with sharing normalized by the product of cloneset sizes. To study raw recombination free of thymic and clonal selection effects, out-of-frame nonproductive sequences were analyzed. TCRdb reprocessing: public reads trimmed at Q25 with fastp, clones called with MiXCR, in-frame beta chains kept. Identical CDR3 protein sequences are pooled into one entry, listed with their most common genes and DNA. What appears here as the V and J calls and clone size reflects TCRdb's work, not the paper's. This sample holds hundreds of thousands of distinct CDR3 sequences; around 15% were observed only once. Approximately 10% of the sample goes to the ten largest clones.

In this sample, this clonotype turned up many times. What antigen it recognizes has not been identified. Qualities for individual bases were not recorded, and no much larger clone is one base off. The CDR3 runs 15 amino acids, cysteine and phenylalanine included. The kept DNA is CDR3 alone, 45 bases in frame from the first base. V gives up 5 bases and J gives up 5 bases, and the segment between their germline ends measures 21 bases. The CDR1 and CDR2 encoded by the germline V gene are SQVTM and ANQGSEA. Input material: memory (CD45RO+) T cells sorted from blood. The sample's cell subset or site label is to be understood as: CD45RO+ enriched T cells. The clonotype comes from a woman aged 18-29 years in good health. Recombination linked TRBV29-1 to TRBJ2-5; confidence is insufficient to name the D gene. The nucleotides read TGCAGCGTTTCTGTACAGTCAGCGACCGGGGAGACCCAGTACTTC. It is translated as CSVSVQSATGETQYF.